This is a list of T cell receptor beta chains from one sample in a study of beta chain features in type 1 diabetes. Sequenced by immunoSEQ multiplex PCR; TCRdb stores in-frame clones only, minus some. The sample lists about 650,000 clones; 9.5% to 15% were seen once. The specimen was naive CD4+ T cells from blood. These receptors were taken from a man aged 25-45 years with type 1 diabetes. Both conserved end residues are part of each CDR3. D genes are given only for firm matches. Size tells how often a clone was seen (once, few, many) or the class of an expanded clone, and some rows leave it out.

15,TRBV18,few,NA,TRBJ2-6,TGTGCCAGCTCACCAGGGCCGAGTGGGGCCAACGTCCTGACTTTC,CASSPGPSGANVLTF
15,TRBV7-9,few,NA,TRBJ2-2,TGTGCCAGCAGCTTAGCGCCGGAGAACACCGGGGAGCTGTTTTTT,CASSLAPENTGELFF
12,TRBV2,NA,NA,TRBJ1-2,TGTGCCAGCAGTGAAAGAGGGGTCGGCTACACCTTC,CASSERGVGYTF
13,TRBV30,NA,NA,TRBJ2-6,TGTGCCTGGAGGAGCTCTGGGGCCAACGTCCTGACTTTC,CAWRSSGANVLTF
14,TRBV29-1,NA,TRBD2,TRBJ2-3,TGCAGCGTTGAATCTAGCGGTAGCACAGATACGCAGTATTTT,CSVESSGSTDTQYF
11,TRBV6-1,NA,NA,TRBJ1-5,TGTGCCAGCAGTGAGTATCAGCCCCAGCATTTT,CASSEYQPQHF
11,TRBV6-1,NA,NA,TRBJ2-5,TGTGCCAGCAGCCTTCAAGAGACCCAGTACTTC,CASSLQETQYF
15,TRBV15,NA,NA,TRBJ2-5,TGTGCCACCCTACTTTTGGGGGGGGCTAGGGAGACCCAGTACTTC,CATLLLGGARETQYF
15,TRBV4-3,NA,NA,TRBJ2-1,TGCGCCAGCAGCCAAGATTACTATAATGGGGATGAGCAGTTCTTC,CASSQDYYNGDEQFF
14,TRBV7-2,few,TRBD1,TRBJ1-4,TGTGCCAGCAGCCTGGGACAGGGTGGAGAAAAACTGTTTTTT,CASSLGQGGEKLFF
13,TRBV30,NA,NA,TRBJ1-3,TGTGCCTGTGCCTTTGTTGATGGAAACACCATATATTTT,CACAFVDGNTIYF
15,TRBV4-3,NA,NA,TRBJ2-5,TGCGCCAGCAGCCAAGATCAGGGAGCCAGGCAGACCCAGTACTTC,CASSQDQGARQTQYF
14,TRBV5-1,few,NA,TRBJ2-7,TGCGCCAGCAGCTTGGAATCCACCTCCTACGAGCAGTACTTC,CASSLESTSYEQYF
15,TRBV13,NA,TRBD1,TRBJ2-7,TGTGCCAGCAGCCTAAAGGGACAGGGAGGATCCGAGCAGTACTTC,CASSLKGQGGSEQYF
15,TRBV6-6,few,NA,TRBJ2-7,TGTGCCAGCAGTTCCCGCGGCAGGGCTCCCTACGAGCAGTACTTC,CASSSRGRAPYEQYF
11,TRBV28,NA,NA,TRBJ2-1,TGTGCCAGCAGCCTGTACAATGAGCAGTTCTTC,CASSLYNEQFF
14,TRBV4-2,NA,NA,TRBJ2-1,TGTGCCAGCAGCCAAGGTCAATTAACCTATGAGCAGTTCTTC,CASSQGQLTYEQFF
16,TRBV4-3,few,TRBD1,TRBJ2-2,TGCGCCAGCAGCCCCCTACAGGGGTTTAACACCGGGGAGCTGTTTTTT,CASSPLQGFNTGELFF
12,TRBV2,NA,NA,TRBJ2-1,TGTGCCAGCAGTGAAAGGGGGGCTGAGCAGTTCTTC,CASSERGAEQFF
15,TRBV9,NA,NA,TRBJ2-3,TGTGCCAGCAGCGTAGACCTCGGATCGGGAGATACGCAGTATTTT,CASSVDLGSGDTQYF
15,TRBV9,NA,NA,TRBJ2-7,TGTGCCAGCAGCGTAGGAGGGGGGCCTGACTACGAGCAGTACTTC,CASSVGGGPDYEQYF
16,TRBV6-5,NA,TRBD1,TRBJ1-2,TGTGCCAGCAGTTATCTGAAACCGGGACAGGGATTTGGCTACACCTTC,CASSYLKPGQGFGYTF
15,TRBV9,few,NA,TRBJ2-6,TGTGCCAGCAGCGTAGTGGGCTTTGGGGCCAACGTCCTGACTTTC,CASSVVGFGANVLTF
11,TRBV20-1,NA,NA,TRBJ1-1,TGCAGTGCTCGGGGGAACACTGAAGCTTTCTTT,CSARGNTEAFF
14,TRBV6-1,NA,NA,TRBJ2-5,TGTGCCAGCAGCCTCGGAGGAAGTCAAGAGACCCAGTACTTC,CASSLGGSQETQYF
14,TRBV15,NA,NA,TRBJ1-5,TGTGCCACCAGCTTTTCAGGGGGCAATCAGCCCCAGCATTTT,CATSFSGGNQPQHF
15,TRBV5-6,few,TRBD2,TRBJ2-1,TGTGCCAGCAGCTTGGCCTCCGGGACTAGGAATGAGCAGTTCTTC,CASSLASGTRNEQFF
13,TRBV5-1,few,NA,TRBJ2-5,TGCGCCAGCAGCTTCGTGGGGGAAGAGACCCAGTACTTC,CASSFVGEETQYF
14,TRBV29-1,NA,NA,TRBJ2-4,TGCAGCGTTGTGGTTGGGAGAACCAAAAACATTCAGTACTTC,CSVVVGRTKNIQYF
10,TRBV19,few,NA,TRBJ2-1,TGTGCCAGTAGTGGGAATGAGCAGTTCTTC,CASSGNEQFF
17,TRBV6-1,NA,NA,TRBJ1-1,TGTGCCAGCAGTGAAGCGACAGCGGATGCCATGAACACTGAAGCTTTCTTT,CASSEATADAMNTEAFF
17,TRBV1,few,NA,TRBJ2-7,TGCACCAGCAGCCAGGTGGTGGCTAGCGGGGGGGAGTACGAGCAGTACTTC,CTSSQVVASGGEYEQYF
15,TRBV15,few,NA,TRBJ1-5,TGTGCCACCAGCAGAGATCCGGGCAGAGATCAGCCCCAGCATTTT,CATSRDPGRDQPQHF
14,TRBV19,many,TRBD2,TRBJ2-3,TGTGCCAGTAGACCTAGCGGGAGCACAGATACGCAGTATTTT,CASRPSGSTDTQYF
14,TRBV2,NA,NA,TRBJ1-3,TGTGCCAGCAGTGAGAACCGCTCTGGAAACACCATATATTTT,CASSENRSGNTIYF
16,TRBV11-2,few,NA,TRBJ1-2,TGTGCCAGCAGCTTAGTCTCAGGCTCAGTTCACTATGGCTACACCTTC,CASSLVSGSVHYGYTF
14,TRBV10-3,NA,TRBD1,TRBJ1-2,TGTGCCATCAGGCCCGGACAGGGAGGAGATGGCTACACCTTC,CAIRPGQGGDGYTF
14,TRBV7-9,few,TRBD1,TRBJ2-1,TGTGCCAGCAGCTCCGGACAGGGCTACAATGAGCAGTTCTTC,CASSSGQGYNEQFF
14,TRBV5-6,few,NA,TRBJ1-6,TGTGCCAGCAGCTTCTTGACAGAAAATTCACCCCTCCACTTT,CASSFLTENSPLHF
14,TRBV7-2,NA,NA,TRBJ2-2,TGTGCCAGCAGCCGGGGAGAGTCGGCCGGGGAGCTGTTTTTT,CASSRGESAGELFF